The T cell receptor (beta chain) described here comes from a study of cytomegalovirus exposure and HLA in healthy donors. Study results and caveats: According to the study, around 160 TCR beta chains were cytomegalovirus-associated.

Worth noting for this clone: Its antigen is still unknown.

PCR involved 60 Vbeta and 13 Jbeta primers. Clones were sequenced by immunoSEQ multiplex PCR, and TCRdb holds only the in-frame ones, with some missing. The table has under 200,000 clones, approximately 67% seen once. CDR3 length equals 14 residues. V lost 5 bases to trimming and J lost 5 bases, with 18 bases between them. Germline-derived CDR1 and CDR2 are SQVTM and ANQGSEA. The chain employs TRBV29-1 and TRBJ1-1; D may be TRBD1 (5 bases). The sequence came from a woman under 30 in good health and CMV-seropositive. The sequencing input was PBMCs. CDR3 nucleotide sequence: TGCAGCGTTTCAACCGGGACGGCGGGGACTGAAGCTTTCTTT. Protein: CSVSTGTAGTEAFF.